The next 8 T cell receptor beta chains were all read from a single sample in a study of shared clonotypes between healthy human individuals. Measured with immunoSEQ multiplex PCR; TCRdb has only the in-frame clones, and not every one. This table has over a million clones, roughly 95% appearing once. Sequenced input: naive CD4+ T cells sorted from blood. The subset here: CD45RA+ positively selected. The receptors originated from a man younger than 45 in good health.

The V gene is TRBV5-1, the J gene TRBJ2-1; D unclear. This CDR3 contains 15 residues. Germline V CDR1 and CDR2: SGHRS, YFSETQ. V lost 1 base, J lost 6 bases, and 14 bases lay in between. Written as DNA, the CDR3 is TGCGCCAGCAGCTTGAGTACATCGGATGGCAATGAGCAGTTCTTC. Translation: CASSLSTSDGNEQFF.

This chain uses TRBV2 with TRBJ1-3; D gene unclear. V shed 3 bases and J shed 0 bases, with 3 bases lying between them. CDR1 is SNHLY and CDR2 is FYNNEI in the germline V gene. The CDR3 covers 13 residues. The CDR3 bases are TGTGCCAGCAGTGAGTCCTCTGGAAACACCATATATTTT. Protein product: CASSESSGNTIYF.

This clone occurred once. The chain combines TRBV9 with TRBJ2-5; possible D gene TRBD2, 5 bases. V was shortened by 1 base and J by 2 bases, with 9 bases between the two germline ends. Germline loops: CDR1 SGDLS, CDR2 YYNGEE. The CDR3 runs 14 residues. CDR3 sequence (DNA): TGTGCCAGCAGCGTAAGCGGCCGGCAAGAGACCCAGTACTTC. It codes for CASSVSGRQETQYF.

The chain recombines TRBV10-1 with TRBJ2-7; TRBD2 matches 7 bases. The CDR3 has 15 residues. Germline V gene lookup returns CDR1 WNHNN and CDR2 SYGVQD (reference sequence). The V and J ends lost 3 bases and 2 bases, in that order; junction bases with no gene match: 7. The DNA of the CDR3 is TGCGCCAGCAGTGAAGGTCCAGCGGGAACCTACGAGCAGTACTTC. Its translation: CASSEGPAGTYEQYF.

Of note for this clone: Other DNA sequences within the sample encode an identical CDR3. DNA for the CDR3: TGTGCCAGCCGGGTTAGCTCCTACAATGAGCAGTTCTTC. Protein sequence: CASRVSSYNEQFF. The chain links TRBV6-5 to TRBJ2-1; D gene unclear. The ends were cut back, 8 bases at V and 0 bases at J, with 8 bases in the middle. Per germline, CDR1 MNHEY and CDR2 SVGAGI. The CDR3 length is 13 residues.

The chain recombines TRBV5-1 with TRBJ2-5; the match to TRBD1 covers 8 bases. CDR1 SGHRS and CDR2 YFSETQ come from the germline V gene. The CDR3 is 16 amino acids. V lost 2 bases and J lost 5; bases outside the gene matches: 11. The CDR3 DNA reads TGCGCCAGCAGCTTCCGTCCCGGGACAGGTTCGGAGACCCAGTACTTC. This encodes CASSFRPGTGSETQYF.

V is TRBV7-9 and J is TRBJ2-2; D possibly uses TRBD1 or TRBD2 (6 bases each). The CDR3 is 17 residues long. Germline assignment: CDR1 SEHNR and CDR2 FQNEAQ (reference sequence). V shed 5 bases and J shed 4 bases, with 20 bases lying between them. CDR3 nucleotides: TGTGCCAGCAGCAGGCGACAAGGGGGGTTGAGCACCGGGGAGCTGTTTTTT. The encoded protein is CASSRRQGGLSTGELFF.

The chain links TRBV7-8 to TRBJ2-7; 9 bases are a match to TRBD1. This CDR3 has 15 amino acids. Germline lookup yields CDR1 SGHVS and CDR2 FQNEAQ. V lost 5 bases and J lost 5; bases outside the gene matches: 10. Here the CDR3 DNA reads TGTGCCAGCAGCCCGAACCGGGACAGGGTACACGAGCAGTACTTC. This translates into CASSPNRDRVHEQYF.